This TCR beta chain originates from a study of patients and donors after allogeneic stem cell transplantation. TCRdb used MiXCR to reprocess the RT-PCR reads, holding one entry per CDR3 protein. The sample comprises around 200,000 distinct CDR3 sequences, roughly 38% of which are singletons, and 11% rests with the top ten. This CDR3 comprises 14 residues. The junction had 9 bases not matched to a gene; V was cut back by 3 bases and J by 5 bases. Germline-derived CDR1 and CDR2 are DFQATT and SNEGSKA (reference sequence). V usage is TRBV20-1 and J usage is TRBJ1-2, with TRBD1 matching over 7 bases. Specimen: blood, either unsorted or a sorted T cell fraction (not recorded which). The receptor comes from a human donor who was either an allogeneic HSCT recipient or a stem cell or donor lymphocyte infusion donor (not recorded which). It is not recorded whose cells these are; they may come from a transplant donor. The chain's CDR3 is CSASPRGTAYGYTF. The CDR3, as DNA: TGCAGTGCTAGTCCTCGGGGGACAGCTTATGGCTACACCTTC.